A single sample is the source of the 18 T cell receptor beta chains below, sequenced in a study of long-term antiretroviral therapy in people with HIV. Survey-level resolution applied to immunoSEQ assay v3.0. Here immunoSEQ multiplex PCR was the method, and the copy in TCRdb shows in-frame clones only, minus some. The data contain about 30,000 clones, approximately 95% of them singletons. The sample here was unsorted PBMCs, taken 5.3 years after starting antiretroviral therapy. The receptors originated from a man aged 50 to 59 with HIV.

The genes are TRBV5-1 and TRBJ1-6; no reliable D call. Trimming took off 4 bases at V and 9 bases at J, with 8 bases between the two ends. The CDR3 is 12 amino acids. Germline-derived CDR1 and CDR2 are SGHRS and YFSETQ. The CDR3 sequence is CASSPDGSPLHF. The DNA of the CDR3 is TGCGCCAGCAGCCCGGATGGTTCACCCCTCCACTTT.

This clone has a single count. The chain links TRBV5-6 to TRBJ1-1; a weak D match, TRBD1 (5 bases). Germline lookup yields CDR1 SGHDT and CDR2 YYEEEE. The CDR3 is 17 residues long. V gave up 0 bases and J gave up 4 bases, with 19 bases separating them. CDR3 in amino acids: CASSLGELRRGVTEAFF. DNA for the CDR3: TGTGCCAGCAGCTTGGGGGAACTTCGGCGGGGCGTCACTGAAGCTTTCTTT.

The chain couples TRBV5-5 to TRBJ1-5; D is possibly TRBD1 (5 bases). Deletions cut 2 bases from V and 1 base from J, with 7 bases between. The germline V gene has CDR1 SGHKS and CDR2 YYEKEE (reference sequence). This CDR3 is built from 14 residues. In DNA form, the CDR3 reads TGTGCCAGCAGCTTTCGGGACAGCAATCAGCCCCAGCATTTT. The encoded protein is CASSFRDSNQPQHF.

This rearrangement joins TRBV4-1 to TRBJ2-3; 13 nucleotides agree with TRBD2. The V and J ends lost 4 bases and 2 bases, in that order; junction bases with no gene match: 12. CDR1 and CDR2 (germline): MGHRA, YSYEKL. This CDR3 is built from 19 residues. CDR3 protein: CASSPGLAGPTDPTDTQYF. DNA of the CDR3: TGCGCCAGCAGCCCGGGACTAGCGGGGCCCACGGACCCCACAGATACGCAGTATTTT.

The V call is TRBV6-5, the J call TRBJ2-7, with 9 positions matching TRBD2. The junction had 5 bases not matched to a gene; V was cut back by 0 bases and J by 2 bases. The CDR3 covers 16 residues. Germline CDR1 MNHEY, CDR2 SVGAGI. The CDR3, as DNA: TGTGCCAGCAGTTACTCAGCGGGGGGCTCAACCTACGAGCAGTACTTC. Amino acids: CASSYSAGGSTYEQYF.

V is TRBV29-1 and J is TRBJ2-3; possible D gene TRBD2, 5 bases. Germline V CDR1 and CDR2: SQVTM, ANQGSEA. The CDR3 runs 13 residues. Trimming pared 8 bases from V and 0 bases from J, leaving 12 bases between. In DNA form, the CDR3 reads TGCAGCACTTTCGGGGAGAGCACAGATACGCAGTATTTT. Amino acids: CSTFGESTDTQYF.

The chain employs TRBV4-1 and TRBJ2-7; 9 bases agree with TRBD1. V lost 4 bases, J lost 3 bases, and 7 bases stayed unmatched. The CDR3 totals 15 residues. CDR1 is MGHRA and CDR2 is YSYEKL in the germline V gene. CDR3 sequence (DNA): TGCGCCAGCAGCCGACTCCGGGACAGGGACTACGAGCAGTACTTC. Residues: CASSRLRDRDYEQYF.

The DNA for the CDR3 is TGTGCCAGCAGCTGGAGGGGAGACTATGGCTACACCTTC. Translation: CASSWRGDYGYTF. The chain has TRBV11-3 and TRBJ1-2; a possible D gene is TRBD1 (5 bases). Trimming took off 4 bases at V and 3 bases at J, with 9 bases between the two ends. This CDR3 comprises 13 residues. Germline lookup yields CDR1 SGHNT and CDR2 YENEEA.

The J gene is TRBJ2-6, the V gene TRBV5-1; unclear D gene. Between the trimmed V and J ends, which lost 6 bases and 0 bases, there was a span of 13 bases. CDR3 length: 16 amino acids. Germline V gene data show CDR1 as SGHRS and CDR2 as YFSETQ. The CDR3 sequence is CASTSRASSGANVLTF. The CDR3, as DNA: TGCGCCAGCACCTCGCGCGCCAGCTCTGGGGCCAACGTCCTGACTTTC.

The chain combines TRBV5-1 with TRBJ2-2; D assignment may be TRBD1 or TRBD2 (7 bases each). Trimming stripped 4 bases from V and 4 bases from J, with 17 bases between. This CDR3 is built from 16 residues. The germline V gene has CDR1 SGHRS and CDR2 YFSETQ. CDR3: CASSIQGGIGTGELFF. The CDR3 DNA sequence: TGCGCCAGCAGCATCCAGGGGGGGATTGGCACCGGGGAGCTGTTTTTT.

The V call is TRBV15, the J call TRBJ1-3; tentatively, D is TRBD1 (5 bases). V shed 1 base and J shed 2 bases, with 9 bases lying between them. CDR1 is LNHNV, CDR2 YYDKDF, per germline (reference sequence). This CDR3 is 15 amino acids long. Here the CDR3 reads CATSRGDGTGNTIYF. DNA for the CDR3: TGTGCCACCAGCAGAGGGGACGGAACTGGAAACACCATATATTTT. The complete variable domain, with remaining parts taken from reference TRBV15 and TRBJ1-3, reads DAMVIQNPRYQVTQFGKPVTLSCSQTLNHNVMYWYQQKSSQAPKLLFHYYDKDFNNEADTPDNFQSRRPNTSFCFLDIRSPGLGDTAMYLCATSRGDGTGNTIYFGEGSWLTVV.

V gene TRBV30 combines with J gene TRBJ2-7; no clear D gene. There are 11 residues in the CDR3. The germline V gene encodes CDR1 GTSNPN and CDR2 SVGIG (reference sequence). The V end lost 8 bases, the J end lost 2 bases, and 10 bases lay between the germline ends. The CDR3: CAIMSAYEQYF. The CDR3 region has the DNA TGTGCCATTATGAGCGCCTACGAGCAGTACTTC.

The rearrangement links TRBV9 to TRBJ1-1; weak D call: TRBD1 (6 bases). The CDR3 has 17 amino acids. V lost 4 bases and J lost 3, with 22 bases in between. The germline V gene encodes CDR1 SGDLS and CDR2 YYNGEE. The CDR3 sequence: CASSPPPGREGDTEAFF. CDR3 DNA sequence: TGTGCCAGCAGCCCTCCCCCCGGGAGGGAGGGGGACACTGAAGCTTTCTTT.

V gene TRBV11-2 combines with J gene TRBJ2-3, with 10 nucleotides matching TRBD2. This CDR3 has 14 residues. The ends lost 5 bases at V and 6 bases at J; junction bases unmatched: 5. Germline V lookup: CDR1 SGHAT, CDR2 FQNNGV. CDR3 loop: CASSDSGGLDTQYF. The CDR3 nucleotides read TGTGCCAGCAGCGATAGCGGGGGGCTCGATACGCAGTATTTT.

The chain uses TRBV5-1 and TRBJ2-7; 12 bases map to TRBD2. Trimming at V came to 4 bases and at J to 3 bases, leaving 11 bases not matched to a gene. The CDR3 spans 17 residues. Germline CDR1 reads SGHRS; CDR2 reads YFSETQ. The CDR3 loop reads CASSIGLAGLLNYEQYF. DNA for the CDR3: TGCGCCAGCAGCATTGGACTAGCGGGGTTACTCAACTACGAGCAGTACTTC.

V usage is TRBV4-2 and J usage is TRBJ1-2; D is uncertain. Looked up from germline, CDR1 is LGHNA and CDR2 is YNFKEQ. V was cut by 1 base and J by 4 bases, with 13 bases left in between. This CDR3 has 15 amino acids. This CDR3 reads CASSQVVGSPYGYTF. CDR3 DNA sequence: TGTGCCAGCAGCCAAGTCGTAGGGTCCCCCTATGGCTACACCTTC.

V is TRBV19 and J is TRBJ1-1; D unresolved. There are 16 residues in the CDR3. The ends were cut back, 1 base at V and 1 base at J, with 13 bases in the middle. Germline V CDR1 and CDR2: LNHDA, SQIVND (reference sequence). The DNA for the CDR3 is TGTGCCAGTAGTATAGCCAATTTAGTCGGGAACACTGAAGCTTTCTTT. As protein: CASSIANLVGNTEAFF. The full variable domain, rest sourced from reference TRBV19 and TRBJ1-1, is DGGITQSPKYLFRKEGQNVTLSCEQNLNHDAMYWYRQDPGQGLRLIYYSQIVNDFQKGDIAEGYSVSREKKESFPLTVTSAQKNPTAFYLCASSIANLVGNTEAFFGQGTRLTVV.

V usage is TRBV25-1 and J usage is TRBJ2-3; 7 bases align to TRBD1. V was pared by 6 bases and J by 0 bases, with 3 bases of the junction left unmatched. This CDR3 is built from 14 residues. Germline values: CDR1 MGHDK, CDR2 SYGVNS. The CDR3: CASRKTGSTDTQYF. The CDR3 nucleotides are TGTGCCAGCAGAAAGACAGGGAGCACAGATACGCAGTATTTT.